This T cell receptor (beta chain) is from a study of T cell responses to AZD1222 COVID-19 vaccine. The protocol was immunoSEQ multiplex PCR, while the TCRdb copy is restricted to in-frame clones and leaves out a portion. The sample consists of about 150,000 clones, roughly nine tenths of them appearing once. A few counts support this clone. As yet, its antigen is unknown. Other nucleotide sequences in the sample specify the same CDR3. CDR3 length: 12 residues. V was clipped by 4 bases and J by 5 bases, with 8 bases between them. Per germline, CDR1 GTSNPN and CDR2 SVGIG (reference sequence). Study outcomes and limitations: Mostly white British, mostly female donors; authors suggested clonal diversity may be underestimated.

This chain joins TRBV30 and TRBJ2-2; D possibly corresponds to TRBD2 (6 bases). Specimen: peripheral blood, collected on day 0 of AZD1222 vaccination. The source of this sequence is an adult in good health. DNA for the CDR3: TGTGCCTGGAATCGGGGGACCGGGGAGCTGTTTTTT. Its translation is CAWNRGTGELFF.